Listed below are T cell receptor beta chains from one sample, sequenced in a study of T cell repertoires in cytomegalovirus infection. TCRdb itself ran the reads through MiXCR, one entry per CDR3 protein. The table lists a few hundred thousand distinct CDR3 sequences, 40% of them singletons. These receptors lack a known antigen. The sequenced sample was cultured PBMCs, obtained from culture after CMV antigen stimulation. Every receptor here comes from a human donor in good health (CMV status not recorded). Some clones in this sample may be carry-over from other donors' samples. CDR3s include the opening cysteine and the closing phenylalanine or tryptophan. A D gene is named only where the DNA matches it firmly. The size of a clone is reported for some rows only, either as once, few or many, or as a class for expanded clones.

size	length	D	J	V	DNA	CDR3
.	14	.	TRBJ1-1	TRBV19	TGTGCCAGTAGTACGCTCAGCGGGACACTAGAAGCTTTCTTT	CASSTLSGTLEAFF
.	16	TRBD1	TRBJ2-5	TRBV7-8	TGTGCCAGCAGCTTAATCCCCGACAGGGGACCAGAGACCCAGTACTTC	CASSLIPDRGPETQYF
.	17	.	TRBJ2-4	TRBV23-1	TGCGCCAGCAGTCAACGCGACAACATTCTAGCCAAAAACATTCAGTACTTC	CASSQRDNILAKNIQYF
few	12	.	TRBJ2-3	TRBV7-2	TGTGCCAGCAGCTCAGCAGGGTATACGCAGTATTTT	CASSSAGYTQYF
many	13	.	TRBJ1-5	TRBV7-2	TGTGCCAGCAGCCCGGAATGGGCCCGGCCCCAGCATTTT	CASSPEWARPQHF
.	15	TRBD2	TRBJ2-5	TRBV19	TGTGCCAGTAGTACAAGCGGGACCAATCAAGAGACCCAGTACTTC	CASSTSGTNQETQYF
.	14	TRBD1	TRBJ1-4	TRBV7-3	TGTGCCAGCAGCCTGGACAGGGTTTTTGAAAAACTGTTTTTT	CASSLDRVFEKLFF
.	12	.	TRBJ1-2	TRBV2	TGTGCCAGCAGACAGGGTTCTTCTGGCTACACCTTC	CASRQGSSGYTF
.	15	.	TRBJ1-6	TRBV7-2	TGTGCCAGCAGCTTAGGTGAGGGGTTAAATTCACCCCTCCACTTT	CASSLGEGLNSPLHF
.	15	.	TRBJ1-5	TRBV7-2	TGTGCCAGCAGCTTAGCAGACAGCAGCAATCAGCCCCAGCATTTT	CASSLADSSNQPQHF
.	15	.	TRBJ2-7	TRBV7-6	TGTGCCAGCAGTCTCAGTCCGGGACACCCCTACGAGCAGTACTTC	CASSLSPGHPYEQYF
once	16	TRBD2	TRBJ2-1	TRBV12-3/TRBV12-4	TGTGCCAGCAGATACGCCTCGGGAGGGCCTCACAATGAGCAGTTCTTC	CASRYASGGPHNEQFF
few	14	.	TRBJ2-5	TRBV7-8	TGTGCCAGCAGTCATGTAGGGCACCAAGAGACCCAGTACTTC	CASSHVGHQETQYF
.	12	.	TRBJ1-5	TRBV27	TGTGCCAGCAGTCGCCCGAATCAGCCCCAGCATTTT	CASSRPNQPQHF
.	14	.	TRBJ1-4	TRBV20-1	TGCAGTGCCAAAACGACAGCGGATTCACTAAAACTGTTTTTT	CSAKTTADSLKLFF
.	13	.	TRBJ2-3	TRBV4-3	TGCGCCAGCAGCCAAGGGGGGACCAGTACGCAGTATTTT	CASSQGGTSTQYF
.	18	TRBD2	TRBJ2-2	TRBV6-5	TGTGCCAGCAGTTACACGTCCAGCGGGAGGGCCTCGGGCGGGGAGCTGTTTTTT	CASSYTSSGRASGGELFF
few	15	.	TRBJ2-3	TRBV27	TGTGCCAGCAGTCCGCTCGGGGCTAGCACAGATACGCAGTATTTT	CASSPLGASTDTQYF
few	15	.	TRBJ2-1	TRBV12-3/TRBV12-4	TGTGCCAGCAGTTCTGTCAGGACTGGATACAATGAGCAGTTCTTC	CASSSVRTGYNEQFF
.	15	.	TRBJ1-2	TRBV7-9	TGTGCCAGCAGCCGCCGGGACACACTCTCCTATGGCTACACCTTC	CASSRRDTLSYGYTF
.	15	.	TRBJ2-7	TRBV5-5	TGTGCCAGCAGCTCTTTAATCTTACTGGCCTACGAGCAGTACTTC	CASSSLILLAYEQYF
.	15	.	TRBJ1-6	TRBV5-1	TGCGCCAGCAGCTTAGTTCAGGGGATTAATTCACCCCTCCACTTT	CASSLVQGINSPLHF
.	14	.	TRBJ1-4	TRBV29-1	TGCAGCGTCGGTCCAGGAGTTTGGCATGAAAAACTGTTTTTT	CSVGPGVWHEKLFF
few	14	.	TRBJ2-2	TRBV6-5	TGTGCCAGCAGTTACGAGGCCTTAGGGGGGGAGCTGTTTTTT	CASSYEALGGELFF
.	15	.	TRBJ2-7	TRBV7-2	TGTGCCAGCAGCTTAGCTGTTGTAGCCCCCTACGAGCAGTACTTC	CASSLAVVAPYEQYF
once	15	.	TRBJ2-1	TRBV7-2	TGTGCCAGCAGCTTACGAGGGAACCGCTACAATGAGCAGTTCTTC	CASSLRGNRYNEQFF
few	16	.	TRBJ2-1	TRBV7-2	TGTGCCAGCAGCTTAGCTTTAGCGTTCTCCTACAATGAGCAGTTCTTC	CASSLALAFSYNEQFF
.	14	.	TRBJ2-3	TRBV29-1	TGCAGCCTAACCCCTACTAGTAGCACAGATACGCAGTATTTT	CSLTPTSSTDTQYF
.	16	.	TRBJ1-1	TRBV6-1	TGTGCCAGCTCCGTTCACAGGCAGGGAAAAAGGGCTGAAGCTTTCTTT	CASSVHRQGKRAEAFF
few	13	.	TRBJ2-3	TRBV7-2	TGTGCCAGCAGCTTTCTTCACACAGATACGCAGTATTTT	CASSFLHTDTQYF
.	14	.	TRBJ2-7	TRBV6-5	TGTGCCAGCAGGCCCCCGGGACATCTGATCGAGCAGTACTTC	CASRPPGHLIEQYF
.	21	.	TRBJ2-6	TRBV24-1	TGTGCCACCAGTGATTGGTGGCTCGATAACCAGAGGGGATCTGGGGCCAACGTCCTGACTTTC	CATSDWWLDNQRGSGANVLTF
.	13	.	TRBJ2-2	TRBV7-6	TGTGCCAGCAGCTTAAGCACAGCCGGGGAGCTGTTTTTT	CASSLSTAGELFF
many	15	TRBD2	TRBJ2-1	TRBV12-3/TRBV12-4	TGTGCCAGCAGCATACTAGCGGGAGGGCCCGGTGAGCAGTTCTTC	CASSILAGGPGEQFF
.	14	TRBD2	TRBJ2-1	TRBV6-2/TRBV6-3	TGTGCCAGCAGACTTAGCGGGAGGGGGGGTGAGCAGTTCTTC	CASRLSGRGGEQFF
.	14	.	TRBJ2-1	TRBV11-2	TGTGCCAGCAGCCAGTACAGCTCCTACAATGAGCAGTTCTTC	CASSQYSSYNEQFF
few	13	.	TRBJ2-1	TRBV12-3/TRBV12-4	TGTGCCAGCAGACTTAATGGCGAATCCGAGCAGTTCTTC	CASRLNGESEQFF
many	16	TRBD2	TRBJ2-1	TRBV7-8	TGTGCCAGCAGCTTGAGCGGGGGGGCCATCTACAATGAGCAGTTCTTC	CASSLSGGAIYNEQFF
.	13	.	TRBJ1-2	TRBV12-3/TRBV12-4	TGTGCCAGCAGCCCGGTCAGGAGATATGGCTACACCTTC	CASSPVRRYGYTF
.	15	.	TRBJ2-1	TRBV4-3	TGCGCCAGCAGCCAACGAGCGGGTTCCTACAATGAGCAGTTCTTC	CASSQRAGSYNEQFF
.	15	.	TRBJ2-5	TRBV5-6	TGTGCCAGCAGCTTGGGCCGCCGGGGAAGGGAGACCCAGTACTTC	CASSLGRRGRETQYF
.	18	TRBD2	TRBJ2-7	TRBV12-3/TRBV12-4	TGTGCCAGCAGTATCCGGAGGCTAGCGGGCTACCGTTCCTACGAGCAGTACTTC	CASSIRRLAGYRSYEQYF
.	12	.	TRBJ2-7	TRBV7-6	TGTGCCAGCAGCTTAGGAGGGGTCGAGCAGTACTTC	CASSLGGVEQYF
once	12	.	TRBJ2-7	TRBV19	TGTGCCAGTGCCGAGGCCCCCTACGAGCAGTACTTC	CASAEAPYEQYF
many	13	.	TRBJ2-7	TRBV7-8	TGTGCCAGCAGCTTAGTGTCAGACTACGAGCAGTACTTC	CASSLVSDYEQYF
.	14	.	TRBJ2-5	TRBV7-6	TGTGCCAGCAGCTTCCGAGGGGCCCAAGAGACCCAGTACTTC	CASSFRGAQETQYF
.	16	.	TRBJ1-5	TRBV4-3	TGCGCCAGCAGCCAAGATCGTCAGGTGGTCAATCAGCCCCAGCATTTT	CASSQDRQVVNQPQHF
.	17	TRBD1	TRBJ1-5	TRBV6-6	TGTGCCAGCAGTCCCCATCGGGGACAGGGGAACAATCAGCCCCAGCATTTT	CASSPHRGQGNNQPQHF
.	14	TRBD2	TRBJ2-5	TRBV20-1	TGCAGTGCTAGAGCTGTGGGACTAGAAGAGACCCAGTACTTC	CSARAVGLEETQYF
few	14	.	TRBJ2-1	TRBV7-8	TGTGCCAGCAACCCCCGAACGGGGAGGAATGAGCAGTTCTTC	CASNPRTGRNEQFF
.	14	TRBD2	TRBJ2-3	TRBV4-3	TGCGCCAGCAGCCGGAGACTAGCGGCAGATACGCAGTATTTT	CASSRRLAADTQYF
few	16	.	TRBJ1-1	TRBV7-6	TGTGCCAGCAGCCCTCCGGGGGGGGCTCGTAACACTGAAGCTTTCTTT	CASSPPGGARNTEAFF
few	14	TRBD1	TRBJ1-2	TRBV5-4	TGTGCCAGCAGCGATAGGACAGGGGAATATGGCTACACCTTC	CASSDRTGEYGYTF
.	16	.	TRBJ2-3	TRBV7-8	TGTGCCAGCAGCTTAGCGTATCACCCCGCCACAGATACGCAGTATTTT	CASSLAYHPATDTQYF
.	14	.	TRBJ2-7	TRBV12-3/TRBV12-4	TGTGCCAGCAGCCCCTCGGGATATATCTACGAGCAGTACTTC	CASSPSGYIYEQYF
.	14	.	TRBJ2-3	TRBV28	TGTGCCAGCAGTTGGGGAGTGAACACAGATACGCAGTATTTT	CASSWGVNTDTQYF
.	14	.	TRBJ2-1	TRBV11-2	TGTGCCAGCAGCTCCAACTCCTGGGATAAAGCGCAGTTCTTC	CASSSNSWDKAQFF